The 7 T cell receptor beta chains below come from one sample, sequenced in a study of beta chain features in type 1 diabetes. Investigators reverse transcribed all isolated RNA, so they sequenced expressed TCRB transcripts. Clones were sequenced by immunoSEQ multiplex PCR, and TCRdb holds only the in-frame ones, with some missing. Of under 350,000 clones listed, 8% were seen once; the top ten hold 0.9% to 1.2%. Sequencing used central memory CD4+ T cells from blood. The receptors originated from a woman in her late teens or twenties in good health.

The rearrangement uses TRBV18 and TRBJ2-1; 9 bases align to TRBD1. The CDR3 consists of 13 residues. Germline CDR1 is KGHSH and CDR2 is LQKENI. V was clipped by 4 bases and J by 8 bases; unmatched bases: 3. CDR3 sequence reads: CASSRDRGDEQFF. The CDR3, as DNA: TGTGCCAGCTCACGAGACAGGGGGGATGAGCAGTTCTTC.

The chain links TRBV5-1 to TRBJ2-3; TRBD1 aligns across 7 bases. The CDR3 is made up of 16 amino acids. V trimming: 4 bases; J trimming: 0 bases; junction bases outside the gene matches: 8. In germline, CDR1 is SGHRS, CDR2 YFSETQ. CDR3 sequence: CASSTGQTHSTDTQYF. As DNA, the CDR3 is TGCGCCAGCAGCACGGGACAGACTCATAGCACAGATACGCAGTATTTT.

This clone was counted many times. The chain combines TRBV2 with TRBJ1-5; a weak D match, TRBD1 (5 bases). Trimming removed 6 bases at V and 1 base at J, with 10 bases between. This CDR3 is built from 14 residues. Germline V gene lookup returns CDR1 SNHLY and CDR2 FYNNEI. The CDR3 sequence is CASRSGLSNQPQHF. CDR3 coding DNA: TGTGCCAGCAGGTCGGGACTGAGCAATCAGCCCCAGCATTTT.

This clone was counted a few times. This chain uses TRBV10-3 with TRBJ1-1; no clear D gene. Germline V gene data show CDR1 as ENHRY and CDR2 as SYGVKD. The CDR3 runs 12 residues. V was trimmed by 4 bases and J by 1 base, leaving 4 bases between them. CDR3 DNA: TGTGCCATCAGTGTAACGAACACTGAAGCTTTCTTT. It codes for CAISVTNTEAFF.

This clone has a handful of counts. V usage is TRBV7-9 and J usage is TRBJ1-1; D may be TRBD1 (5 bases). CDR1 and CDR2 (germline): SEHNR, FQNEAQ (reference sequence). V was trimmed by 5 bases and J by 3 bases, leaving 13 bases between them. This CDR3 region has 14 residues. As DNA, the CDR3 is TGTGCCAGCAGCCCCGGGGGGTTGGACACTGAAGCTTTCTTT. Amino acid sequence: CASSPGGLDTEAFF.

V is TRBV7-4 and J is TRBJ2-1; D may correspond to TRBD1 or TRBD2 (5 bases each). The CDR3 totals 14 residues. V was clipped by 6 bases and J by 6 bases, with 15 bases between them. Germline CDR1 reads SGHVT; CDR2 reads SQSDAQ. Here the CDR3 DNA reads TGTGCCAGCAGTCCTCAGGGACGTGGCAATGAGCAGTTCTTC. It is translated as CASSPQGRGNEQFF.

CDR3 amino acids: CASSSLTSGNEQYF. The CDR3 nucleotides are TGTGCCAGCAGCTCTCTGACTAGCGGGAACGAGCAGTACTTC. The V and J genes are TRBV7-2 and TRBJ2-7; 11 bases align to TRBD2. This CDR3 is built from 14 residues. Unmatched junction bases numbered 4, after V lost 4 bases and J lost 5 bases. CDR1 SGHTA and CDR2 FQGNSA come from the germline V gene. Variable domain in full (rest from reference TRBV7-2 and TRBJ2-7): GAGVSQSPSNKVTEKGKDVELRCDPISGHTALYWYRQSLGQGLEFLIYFQGNSAPDKSGLPSDRFSAERTGGSVSTLTIQRTQQEDSAVYLCASSSLTSGNEQYFGPGTRLTVT.